Listed below are T cell receptor beta chains from one sample, sequenced in a study of shared clonotypes between healthy human individuals. TCRdb keeps only in-frame clones here, not all; method: immunoSEQ multiplex PCR. The data show 650,000 to 750,000 clones, with about two thirds seen just once and less than 2% held by the top ten. Material: memory CD4+ T cells sorted from blood. Receptors were obtained from a woman aged 25 to 39 in good health. Each CDR3 is given with its conserved first and last residue. A D gene is named only where the DNA matches it firmly. The size field is filled for only some rows; it gives once, few, many or a size class.

J,size,V,D,CDR3,DNA
TRBJ2-1,-,TRBV4-2,-,CASSRGDPPGDEQFF,TGTGCCAGCAGCCGAGGGGACCCGCCAGGCGATGAGCAGTTCTTC
TRBJ1-5,-,TRBV2,TRBD1,CASSGQGARDQPQHF,TGTGCCAGCAGTGGACAGGGGGCGCGGGATCAGCCCCAGCATTTT
TRBJ2-2,-,TRBV5-1,TRBD1,CASSLVSGGGQLFF,TGCGCCAGCAGCTTGGTGTCAGGGGGCGGACAGCTGTTTTTT
TRBJ2-1,-,TRBV19,-,CASRGPGGGNNEQFF,TGTGCCAGTAGGGGCCCGGGGGGCGGAAACAATGAGCAGTTCTTC
TRBJ2-7,-,TRBV2,TRBD1,CASSRQGPFYEQYF,TGTGCCAGCAGCAGACAGGGGCCCTTCTACGAGCAGTACTTC
TRBJ2-7,-,TRBV20-1,-,CSASGGGEGF,TGCAGTGCTAGTGGTGGGGGAGAGGGTTTC
TRBJ2-1,-,TRBV4-1,TRBD2,CASSQAFSGIGNELLF,TGCGCCAGCAGCCAAGCGTTTAGCGGGATCGGGAATGAGCTCCTCTTC
TRBJ2-1,-,TRBV7-3,-,CASSPQRDSYNEQFF,TGTGCCAGCAGCCCACAAAGGGACTCCTACAATGAGCAGTTCTTC
TRBJ2-7,many,TRBV2,TRBD1,CASTGQSYEQYF,TGTGCCAGCACGGGACAGAGCTACGAGCAGTACTTC
TRBJ2-3,-,TRBV29-1,-,CSVGTGADTQYF,TGCAGCGTCGGGACGGGGGCAGATACGCAGTATTTT
TRBJ2-7,-,TRBV7-9,-,CASSPRVGFQQYF,TGTGCCAGCAGCCCACGTGTAGGTTTTCAGCAGTACTTC
TRBJ2-1,-,TRBV28,TRBD1,CAADRGGYNEQFF,TGTGCCGCAGACAGGGGGGGATACAATGAGCAGTTCTTC
TRBJ1-2,-,TRBV7-9,-,CASREDPDSQGYTF,TGTGCCAGCAGAGAGGACCCGGACAGTCAGGGCTACACCTTC
TRBJ2-2,-,TRBV10-1,-,CASSEIGETGELFF,TGCGCCAGCAGTGAAATTGGGGAGACCGGGGAGCTGTTTTTT
TRBJ2-3,-,TRBV11-3,TRBD2,CASSFSGMTDTQYF,TGTGCCAGCAGCTTTAGCGGGATGACAGATACGCAGTATTTT
TRBJ2-5,-,TRBV5-1,TRBD2,CASCLAGQETQYF,TGCGCCAGCTGCCTAGCGGGCCAAGAGACCCAGTACTTC
TRBJ2-3,-,TRBV7-9,-,CASGVADTQYF,TGTGCCAGCGGGGTTGCAGATACGCAGTATTTT
TRBJ2-7,-,TRBV27,-,CASSAPGQSSYEQYF,TGTGCCAGCAGTGCCCCGGGACAAAGCTCCTACGAGCAGTACTTC
TRBJ1-5,few,TRBV6-6,TRBD1,CASRPQGTNQPQHF,TGTGCCAGCAGGCCACAGGGGACTAATCAGCCCCAGCATTTT
TRBJ2-4,few,TRBV4-1,TRBD2,CASSQGMASGSAKNIQYF,TGCGCCAGCAGCCAAGGGATGGCTAGCGGGAGTGCCAAAAACATTCAGTACTTC
TRBJ2-7,-,TRBV5-1,-,CASSPRAVTAYEQYF,TGCGCCAGCAGCCCGAGAGCGGTAACGGCCTACGAGCAGTACTTC
TRBJ2-3,-,TRBV7-9,-,CASKSGESTDTQYF,TGTGCCAGCAAGTCAGGGGAGTCCACAGATACGCAGTATTTT
TRBJ2-7,-,TRBV25-1,TRBD1,CASSAGTGESYEQYF,TGTGCCAGCAGTGCCGGGACAGGGGAGTCTTACGAGCAGTACTTC
TRBJ2-5,-,TRBV7-8,-,CASTPAGRGVETQYF,TGTGCCAGCACCCCGGCAGGCAGGGGAGTAGAGACCCAGTACTTC
TRBJ1-5,-,TRBV28,-,CASSPPVPGHQPQHF,TGTGCCAGCAGTCCACCCGTACCAGGGCATCAGCCCCAGCATTTT
TRBJ2-2,-,TRBV30,-,CAWSVRGYTGELFF,TGTGCCTGGAGTGTAAGGGGGTACACCGGGGAGCTGTTTTTT
TRBJ2-7,-,TRBV19,-,CASSTTGTPSYEQYF,TGTGCCAGTAGTACAACCGGGACACCCTCCTACGAGCAGTACTTC
TRBJ1-1,-,TRBV28,-,CASSLGPRGGKAFF,TGTGCCAGCAGTCTCGGCCCACGGGGGGGGAAAGCTTTCTTT
TRBJ2-6,-,TRBV28,-,CASRDYSGANVLTF,TGTGCCAGCAGGGATTACTCTGGGGCCAACGTCCTGACTTTC
TRBJ1-1,once,TRBV5-6,-,CASSLGRGAEAFF,TGTGCCAGCAGCTTAGGCCGGGGCGCTGAAGCTTTCTTT
TRBJ1-5,-,TRBV28,-,CASSPHPDSSNQPQHF,TGTGCCAGCAGCCCTCATCCGGACAGTAGCAATCAGCCCCAGCATTTT
TRBJ2-2,-,TRBV10-2,-,CATQGDTGELFF,TGCGCCACCCAAGGAGACACCGGGGAGCTGTTTTTT
TRBJ2-1,once,TRBV10-3,TRBD2,CAIRPGLDSYEQFF,TGTGCCATCAGACCGGGACTAGATTCTTATGAGCAGTTCTTC
TRBJ1-2,few,TRBV19,-,CASSILSSTNYGYTF,TGTGCCAGTAGTATCCTCTCCAGCACCAACTATGGCTACACCTTC
TRBJ1-5,-,TRBV7-2,TRBD1,CASGYRGGQPQHF,TGTGCCAGCGGATACAGGGGAGGACAGCCCCAGCATTTT
TRBJ1-1,once,TRBV5-4,-,CASSRSARTDTEAFF,TGTGCCAGCAGCCGGTCGGCGAGGACAGACACTGAAGCTTTCTTT
TRBJ2-7,-,TRBV29-1,-,CSVEDTVTYEQYF,TGCAGCGTTGAAGACACAGTGACCTACGAGCAGTACTTC
TRBJ1-1,-,TRBV28,-,CASSLPPRVRVGTEAFF,TGTGCCAGCAGTTTACCCCCCCGGGTTAGGGTAGGAACTGAAGCTTTCTTT
TRBJ2-7,-,TRBV5-5,-,CASSLWGSTYEQYF,TGTGCCAGCAGCTTGTGGGGGTCAACCTACGAGCAGTACTTC
TRBJ2-7,-,TRBV6-5,-,CASSYSREGAYEQYF,TGTGCCAGCAGTTACTCGAGGGAAGGAGCCTACGAGCAGTACTTC
TRBJ2-7,-,TRBV18,TRBD2,CASSPASLAGFGGTYEQYF,TGTGCCAGCTCACCGGCCTCACTAGCGGGCTTCGGAGGGACCTACGAGCAGTACTTC
TRBJ2-5,-,TRBV10-3,-,CAISAIHLETQYF,TGTGCCATCAGTGCCATCCATCTAGAGACCCAGTACTTC
TRBJ1-4,-,TRBV29-1,-,CSVRGGNEKLFF,TGCAGCGTTCGCGGGGGGAATGAAAAACTGTTTTTT
TRBJ1-5,-,TRBV9,-,CASSADTTNQPQHF,TGTGCCAGCAGCGCGGACACCACCAATCAGCCCCAGCATTTT
TRBJ2-7,-,TRBV18,TRBD1,CASSRGTANYEQYF,TGTGCCAGCTCAAGGGGGACAGCTAATTACGAGCAGTACTTC
TRBJ2-3,many,TRBV5-6,-,CASSFLGSVDTQYF,TGTGCCAGCAGCTTTTTGGGTTCCGTAGATACGCAGTATTTT
TRBJ1-4,few,TRBV2,-,CASSRGTLSNEKLFF,TGTGCCAGCAGTCGTGGGACGCTCTCTAATGAAAAACTGTTTTTT
TRBJ1-6,-,TRBV27,TRBD1,CASSDRGRISPLHF,TGTGCCAGCAGTGACAGGGGGCGTATTTCACCCCTCCACTTT
TRBJ2-1,-,TRBV27,-,CASSPWTLAQVRNEQFF,TGTGCCAGCAGTCCGTGGACACTCGCACAGGTCAGGAATGAGCAGTTCTTC
TRBJ2-5,few,TRBV18,-,CASTPGPETQYF,TGTGCCAGCACCCCCGGCCCAGAGACCCAGTACTTC
TRBJ1-2,-,TRBV28,TRBD1,CASKIGVGWTGGNYGYTF,TGTGCCAGCAAGATCGGGGTGGGTTGGACAGGGGGTAACTATGGCTACACCTTC
TRBJ2-3,-,TRBV28,TRBD2,CASSSGLAGGVQYF,TGTGCCAGCAGCTCTGGACTAGCGGGAGGGGTGCAGTATTTT
TRBJ2-2,-,TRBV27,TRBD2,CASTRLAGGNTGELFF,TGTGCCAGCACCAGATTAGCGGGAGGAAATACCGGGGAGCTGTTTTTT